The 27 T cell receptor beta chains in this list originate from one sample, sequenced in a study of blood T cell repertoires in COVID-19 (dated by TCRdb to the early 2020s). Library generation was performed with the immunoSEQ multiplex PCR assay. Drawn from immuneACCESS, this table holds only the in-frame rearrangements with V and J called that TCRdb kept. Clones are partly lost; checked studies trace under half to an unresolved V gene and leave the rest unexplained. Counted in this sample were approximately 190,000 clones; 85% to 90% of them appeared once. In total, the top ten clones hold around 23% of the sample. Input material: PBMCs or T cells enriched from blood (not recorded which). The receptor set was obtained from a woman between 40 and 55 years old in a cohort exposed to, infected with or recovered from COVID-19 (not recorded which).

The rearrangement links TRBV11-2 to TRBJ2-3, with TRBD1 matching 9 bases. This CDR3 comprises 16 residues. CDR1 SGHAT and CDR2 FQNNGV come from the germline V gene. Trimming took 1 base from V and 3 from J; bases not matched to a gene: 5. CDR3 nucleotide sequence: TGTGCCAGCAGCTTAGGGAGGGACAGGGCAACAGATACGCAGTATTTT. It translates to CASSLGRDRATDTQYF.

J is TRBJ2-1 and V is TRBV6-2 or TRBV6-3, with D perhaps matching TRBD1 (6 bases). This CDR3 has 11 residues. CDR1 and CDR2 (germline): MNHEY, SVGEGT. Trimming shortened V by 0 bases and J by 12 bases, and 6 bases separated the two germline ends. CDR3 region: CASSYSTGQFF. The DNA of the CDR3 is TGTGCCAGCAGTTACTCGACAGGGCAGTTCTTC.

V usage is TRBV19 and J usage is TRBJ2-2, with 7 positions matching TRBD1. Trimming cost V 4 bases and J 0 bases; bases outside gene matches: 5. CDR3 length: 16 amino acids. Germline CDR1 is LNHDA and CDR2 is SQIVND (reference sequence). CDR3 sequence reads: CASSKTGVANTGELFF. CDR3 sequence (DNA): TGTGCCAGTAGTAAAACAGGGGTCGCGAACACCGGGGAGCTGTTTTTT.

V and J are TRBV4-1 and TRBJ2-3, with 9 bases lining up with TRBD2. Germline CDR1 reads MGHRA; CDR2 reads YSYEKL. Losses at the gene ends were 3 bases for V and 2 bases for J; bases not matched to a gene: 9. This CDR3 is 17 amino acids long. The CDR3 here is CASSHWIAGEATDTQYF. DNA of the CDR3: TGCGCCAGCAGCCATTGGATAGCGGGAGAGGCCACAGATACGCAGTATTTT.

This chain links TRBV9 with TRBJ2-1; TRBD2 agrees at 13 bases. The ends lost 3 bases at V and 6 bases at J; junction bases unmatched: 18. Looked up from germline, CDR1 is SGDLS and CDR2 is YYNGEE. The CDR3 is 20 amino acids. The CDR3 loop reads CASSEPLGLAGTARSNEQFF. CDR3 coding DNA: TGTGCCAGCAGCGAACCCCTGGGACTAGCGGGAACTGCCAGGTCCAATGAGCAGTTCTTC.

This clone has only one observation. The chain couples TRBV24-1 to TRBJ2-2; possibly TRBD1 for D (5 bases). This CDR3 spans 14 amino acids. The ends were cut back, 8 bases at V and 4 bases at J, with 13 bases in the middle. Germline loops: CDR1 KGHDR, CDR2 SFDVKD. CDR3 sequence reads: CATMGLPATGELFF. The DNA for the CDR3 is TGTGCCACCATGGGGCTCCCTGCCACCGGGGAGCTGTTTTTT.

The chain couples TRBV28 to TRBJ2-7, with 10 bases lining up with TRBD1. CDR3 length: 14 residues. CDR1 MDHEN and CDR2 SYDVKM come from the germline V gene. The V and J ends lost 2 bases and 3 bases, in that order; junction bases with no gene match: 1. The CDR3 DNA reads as TGTGCCAGCAGTTTAAGGGACAGGGGCTACGAGCAGTACTTC. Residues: CASSLRDRGYEQYF.

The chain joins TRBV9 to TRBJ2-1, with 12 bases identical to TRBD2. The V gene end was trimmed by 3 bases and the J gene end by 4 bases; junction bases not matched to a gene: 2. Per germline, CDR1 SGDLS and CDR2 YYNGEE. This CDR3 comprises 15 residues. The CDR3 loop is CASSGGTSGYNEQFF. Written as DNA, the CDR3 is TGTGCCAGCAGCGGTGGGACTAGCGGGTACAATGAGCAGTTCTTC. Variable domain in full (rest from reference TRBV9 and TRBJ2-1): DSGVTQTPKHLITATGQRVTLRCSPRSGDLSVYWYQQSLDQGLQFLIQYYNGEERAKGNILERFSAQQFPDLHSELNLSSLELGDSALYFCASSGGTSGYNEQFFGPGTRLTVL.

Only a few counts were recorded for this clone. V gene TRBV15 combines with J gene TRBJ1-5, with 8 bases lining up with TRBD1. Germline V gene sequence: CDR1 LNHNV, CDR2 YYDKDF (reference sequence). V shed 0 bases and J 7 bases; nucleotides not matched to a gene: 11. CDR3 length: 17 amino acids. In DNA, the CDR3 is TGTGCCACCAGCAGAGATATCGGGACAGGAGGTGGGCAGCCCCAGCATTTT. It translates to CATSRDIGTGGGQPQHF.

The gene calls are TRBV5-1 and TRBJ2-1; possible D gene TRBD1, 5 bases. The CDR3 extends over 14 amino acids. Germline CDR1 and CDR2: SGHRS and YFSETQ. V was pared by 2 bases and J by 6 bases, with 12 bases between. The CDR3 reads CASSFPQGFNEQFF. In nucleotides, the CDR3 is TGCGCCAGCAGCTTTCCCCAGGGATTCAATGAGCAGTTCTTC.

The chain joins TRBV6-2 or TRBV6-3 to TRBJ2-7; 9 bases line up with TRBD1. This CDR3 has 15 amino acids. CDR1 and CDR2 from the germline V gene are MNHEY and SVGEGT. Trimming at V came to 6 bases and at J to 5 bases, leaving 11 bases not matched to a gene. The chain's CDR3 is CASSDPGQGSHEQYF. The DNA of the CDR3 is TGTGCCAGCAGCGACCCGGGACAGGGATCCCACGAGCAGTACTTC.

The DNA for the CDR3 is TGTGCCAGCACCTTGAGGGTGGATACGCAGTATTTT. It yields the protein CASTLRVDTQYF. This chain connects TRBV2 to TRBJ2-3, with D perhaps matching TRBD2 (5 bases). This CDR3 is 12 amino acids long. In germline, CDR1 is SNHLY, CDR2 FYNNEI. V was pared by 7 bases and J by 6 bases, with 11 bases between. Together with reference TRBV2 and TRBJ2-3, the CDR3 gives the full variable domain: EPEVTQTPSHQVTQMGQEVILRCVPISNHLYFYWYRQILGQKVEFLVSFYNNEISEKSEIFDDQFSVERPDGSNFTLKIRSTKLEDSAMYFCASTLRVDTQYFGPGTRLTVL.

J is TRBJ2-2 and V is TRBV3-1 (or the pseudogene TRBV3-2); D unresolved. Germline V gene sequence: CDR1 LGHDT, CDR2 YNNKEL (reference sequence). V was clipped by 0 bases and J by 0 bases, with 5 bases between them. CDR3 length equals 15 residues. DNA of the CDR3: TGTGCCAGCAGCCAAGATTGGCCGAACACCGGGGAGCTGTTTTTT. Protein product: CASSQDWPNTGELFF.

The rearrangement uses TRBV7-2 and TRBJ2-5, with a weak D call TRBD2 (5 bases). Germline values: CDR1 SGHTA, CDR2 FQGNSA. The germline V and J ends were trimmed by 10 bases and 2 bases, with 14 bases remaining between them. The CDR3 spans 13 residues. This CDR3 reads CAISKRAQETQYF. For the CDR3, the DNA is TGTGCCATCTCAAAGAGGGCGCAAGAGACCCAGTACTTC.

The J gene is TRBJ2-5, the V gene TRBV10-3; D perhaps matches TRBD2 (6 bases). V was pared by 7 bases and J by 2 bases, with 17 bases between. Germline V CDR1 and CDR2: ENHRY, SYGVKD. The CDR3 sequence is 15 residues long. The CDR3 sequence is CAITAGRGEQETQYF. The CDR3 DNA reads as TGTGCCATCACCGCGGGGAGAGGGGAACAAGAGACCCAGTACTTC.

The CDR3 loop reads CASSLPLGGAKQDYGYTF. The CDR3 region has the DNA TGTGCCAGCAGTCTCCCCCTTGGAGGGGCTAAGCAGGACTATGGCTACACCTTC. The chain uses TRBV6-2 or TRBV6-3 and TRBJ1-2; weak D call: TRBD1 (5 bases). CDR1 MNHEY and CDR2 SVGEGT come from the germline V gene. Trimming shortened V by 5 bases and J by 3 bases, and 25 bases separated the two germline ends. The CDR3 extends over 18 amino acids.

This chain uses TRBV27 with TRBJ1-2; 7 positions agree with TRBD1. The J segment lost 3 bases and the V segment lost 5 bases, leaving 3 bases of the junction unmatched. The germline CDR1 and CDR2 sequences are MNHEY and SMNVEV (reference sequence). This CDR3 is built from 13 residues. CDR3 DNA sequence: TGTGCCAGCAGTCTAAGGGGGCACTATGGCTACACCTTC. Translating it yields CASSLRGHYGYTF.

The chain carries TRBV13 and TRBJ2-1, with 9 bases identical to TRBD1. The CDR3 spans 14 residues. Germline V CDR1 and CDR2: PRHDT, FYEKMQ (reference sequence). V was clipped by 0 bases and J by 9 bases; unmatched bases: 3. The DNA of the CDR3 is TGTGCCAGCAGCTTAGGACAGGGGGCGAGTGAGCAGTTCTTC. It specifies CASSLGQGASEQFF.

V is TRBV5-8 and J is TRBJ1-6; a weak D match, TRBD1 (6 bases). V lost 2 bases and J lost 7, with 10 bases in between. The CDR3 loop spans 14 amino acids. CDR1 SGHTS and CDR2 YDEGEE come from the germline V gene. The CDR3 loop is CASSLQGGNSPLHF. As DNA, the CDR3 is TGTGCCAGCAGCTTACAGGGTGGGAATTCACCCCTCCACTTT.

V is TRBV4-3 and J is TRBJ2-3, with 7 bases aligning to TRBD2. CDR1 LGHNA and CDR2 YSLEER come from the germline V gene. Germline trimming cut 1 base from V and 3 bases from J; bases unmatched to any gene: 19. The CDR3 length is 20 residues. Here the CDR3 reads CASSQGSDFYVAGATDTQYF. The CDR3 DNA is TGCGCCAGCAGCCAAGGGTCAGATTTTTATGTGGCGGGAGCAACAGATACGCAGTATTTT.

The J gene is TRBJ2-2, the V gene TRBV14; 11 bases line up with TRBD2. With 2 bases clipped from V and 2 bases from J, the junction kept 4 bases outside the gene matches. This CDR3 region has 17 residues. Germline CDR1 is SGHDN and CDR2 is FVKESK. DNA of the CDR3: TGTGCCAGCAGCCAACTGGGACTAGCGGCCAACACCGGGGAGCTGTTTTTT. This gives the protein CASSQLGLAANTGELFF.

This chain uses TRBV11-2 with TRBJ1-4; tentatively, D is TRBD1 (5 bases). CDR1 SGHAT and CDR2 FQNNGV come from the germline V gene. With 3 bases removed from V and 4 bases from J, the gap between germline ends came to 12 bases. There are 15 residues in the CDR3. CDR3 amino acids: CASSLGQGGNEKLFF. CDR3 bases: TGTGCCAGCAGCTTGGGGCAGGGCGGTAATGAAAAACTGTTTTTT.

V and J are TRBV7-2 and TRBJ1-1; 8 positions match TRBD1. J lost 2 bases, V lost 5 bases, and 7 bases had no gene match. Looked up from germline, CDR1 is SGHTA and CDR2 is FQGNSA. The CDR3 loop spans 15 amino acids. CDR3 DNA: TGTGCCAGCAGCCCCAACAGGGGGAGAAACACTGAAGCTTTCTTT. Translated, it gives CASSPNRGRNTEAFF.

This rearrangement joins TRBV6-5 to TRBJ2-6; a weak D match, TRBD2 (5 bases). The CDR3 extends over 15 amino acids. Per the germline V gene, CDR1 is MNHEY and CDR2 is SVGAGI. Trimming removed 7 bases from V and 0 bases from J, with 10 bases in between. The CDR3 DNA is TGTGCCAGCATGAGGGAGACCTCTGGGGCCAACGTCCTGACTTTC. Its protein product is CASMRETSGANVLTF.

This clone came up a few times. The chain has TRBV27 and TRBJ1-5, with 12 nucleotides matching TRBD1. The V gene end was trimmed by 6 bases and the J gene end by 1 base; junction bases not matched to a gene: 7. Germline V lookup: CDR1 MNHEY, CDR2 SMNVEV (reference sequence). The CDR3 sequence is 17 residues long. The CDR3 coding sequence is TGTGCCAGCAGCCCCGGGACAGGGGGCGGGAGCAATCAGCCCCAGCATTTT. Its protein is CASSPGTGGGSNQPQHF.

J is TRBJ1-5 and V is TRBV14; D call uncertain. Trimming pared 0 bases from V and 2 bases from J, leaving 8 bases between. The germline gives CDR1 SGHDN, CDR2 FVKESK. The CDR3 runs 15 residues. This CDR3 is CASSQEFQGNQPQHF. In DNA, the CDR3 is TGTGCCAGCAGCCAAGAATTTCAGGGCAATCAGCCCCAGCATTTT.

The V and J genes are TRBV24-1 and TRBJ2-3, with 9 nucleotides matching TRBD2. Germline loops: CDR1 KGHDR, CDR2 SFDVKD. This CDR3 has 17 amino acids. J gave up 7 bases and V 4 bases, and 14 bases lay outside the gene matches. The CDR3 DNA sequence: TGTGCCACCAGTGACACATCTAGCGGGACCCCCTCAAATACGCAGTATTTT. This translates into CATSDTSSGTPSNTQYF.